The 24 T cell receptor beta chains below all came from one sample that was sequenced in a study of blood T cells in healthy people across ages. The authors ran a second PCR of 7 to 11 cycles using a sample-barcoded 5' primer and a J-beta primer mix. TCRdb reprocessed the 5' RACE reads via MiXCR and lists one record per CDR3 protein. The table has 700,000 to 1,000,000 distinct CDR3 sequences, 44% seen once. What was sequenced was blood. The source is a man between 60 and 70 years old in good health.

The genes are TRBV9 and TRBJ2-7; D is uncertain. V lost 2 bases and J lost 1, with 13 bases in between. Germline V gene sequence: CDR1 SGDLS, CDR2 YYNGEE. This CDR3 region has 15 residues. The CDR3 sequence is CASSVGDSLSYEQYF. The CDR3 DNA is TGTGCCAGCAGCGTTGGGGATAGCCTTTCCTACGAGCAGTACTTC. The variable domain in full, with the rest retrieved from reference TRBV9 and TRBJ2-7, is DSGVTQTPKHLITATGQRVTLRCSPRSGDLSVYWYQQSLDQGLQFLIQYYNGEERAKGNILERFSAQQFPDLHSELNLSSLELGDSALYFCASSVGDSLSYEQYFGPGTRLTVT.

This clonotype came up a few times. The chain employs TRBV3-1 and TRBJ2-3; a weak D match, TRBD1 (6 bases). The CDR3 is 15 amino acids. Trimming removed 0 bases at V and 9 bases at J, with 16 bases between. The V gene's germline CDR1 is LGHDT and CDR2 YNNKEL (reference sequence). CDR3 residues: CASSQERTRQATQYF. The CDR3 region has the DNA TGTGCCAGCAGCCAAGAAAGAACCCGACAGGCGACGCAGTATTTT.

The chain combines TRBV11-1 with TRBJ2-3; no definite D call. Germline CDR1 is SGHAT and CDR2 is FQDESV (reference sequence). The V and J ends lost 6 bases and 4 bases respectively, with 11 bases between them. The CDR3 length is 13 residues. CDR3 protein: CASRVYTSDTQYF. CDR3 nucleotides: TGTGCCAGCAGGGTTTATACCTCAGATACGCAGTATTTT.

This chain uses TRBV2 with TRBJ2-3; 12 positions agree with TRBD2. Losses at the gene ends were 6 bases for V and 7 bases for J; bases not matched to a gene: 5. The CDR3 extends over 14 amino acids. Germline V gene lookup returns CDR1 SNHLY and CDR2 FYNNEI. The CDR3 here is CASRKTSGGYTQYF. DNA of the CDR3: TGTGCCAGCAGGAAGACTAGCGGGGGATATACGCAGTATTTT.

For this clonotype: A much larger clone differs from this one at a single base, so this may be a read error. The chain joins TRBV29-1 to TRBJ2-5; no clear D gene. The germline CDR1 and CDR2 sequences are SQVTM and ANQGSEA. The CDR3 sequence is 14 residues long. The DNA for the CDR3 is TGCGGCGTTTTTCCCCCTAATTCCCAAGAGACCCAGTACTTC. Amino acid sequence: CGVFPPNSQETQYF.

The sample holds a few counts of this clonotype. CDR3 residues: CASSLRGSTNEQFF. In DNA, the CDR3 is TGCGCCAGCAGCCTGCGGGGATCTACGAATGAGCAGTTCTTC. This chain joins TRBV4-3 and TRBJ2-1; the D gene is possibly TRBD2 (6 bases). The CDR3 totals 14 residues. Trimming removed 4 bases from V and 7 bases from J, with 14 bases in between. Germline V gene data show CDR1 as LGHNA and CDR2 as YSLEER.

The V gene is TRBV20-1, the J gene TRBJ2-3; D may be TRBD2 (6 bases). Trimming removed 5 bases at V and 2 bases at J, with 32 bases between. This CDR3 has 20 residues. The germline CDR1 and CDR2 sequences are DFQATT and SNEGSKA (reference sequence). The chain's CDR3 is CSASRRGRVKPDKNTDTQYF. CDR3 bases: TGCAGTGCTTCCCGGAGGGGCAGGGTGAAGCCGGATAAGAACACAGATACGCAGTATTTT.

This chain connects TRBV2 to TRBJ2-1; the D gene is possibly TRBD1 (5 bases). Trimming took off 2 bases at V and 7 bases at J, with 15 bases between the two ends. From germline, CDR1 is SNHLY and CDR2 FYNNEI. The CDR3 is 15 residues long. DNA for the CDR3: TGTGCCAGCAGTGAATGGCAGGGTAGTGGAAATGAGCAGTTCTTC. Encoded protein: CASSEWQGSGNEQFF.

In this sample, this clonotype turned up many times. The chain links TRBV7-2 to TRBJ2-7, with D possibly TRBD1 on 5 matching bases. Germline V gene sequence: CDR1 SGHTA, CDR2 FQGNSA. This CDR3 region has 15 residues. V dropped 4 bases and J dropped 3 bases, with 16 bases sitting between them. The CDR3 loop reads CASSSPQGNLYEQYF. CDR3 DNA: TGTGCCAGCAGCTCCCCCCAGGGTAATCTCTACGAGCAGTACTTC.

In the case of this clonotype: An end of the junction does not agree with germline; a read error may underlie this. This sequence joins TRBV12-3 or TRBV12-4 and TRBJ2-4; 8 bases are shared with TRBD2. CDR3 size: 14 residues. The CDR3 DNA follows: TGTGCCAGCAGACTCGGACTAGCCAAAAACATTCGGTACTTC. The encoded protein is CASRLGLAKNIRYF.

The table lists this clonotype with a few counts. The chain has TRBV6-2 or TRBV6-3 and TRBJ1-2; D gene uncertain. V gave up 3 bases and J gave up 8 bases, with 7 bases separating them. The CDR3 is made up of 11 amino acids. Looked up from germline, CDR1 is MNHEY and CDR2 is SVGEGT. CDR3 sequence: CASSYGFGYTF. The CDR3 bases are TGTGCCAGCAGTTATGGGTTCGGCTACACCTTC.

The chain employs TRBV9 and TRBJ2-5; D call uncertain. Germline CDR1 is SGDLS and CDR2 is YYNGEE. The CDR3 length is 15 residues. The V end lost 0 bases, the J end lost 2 bases, and 11 bases lay between the germline ends. DNA for the CDR3: TGTGCCAGCAGCGTAGGGTCCCAGATTCAAGAGACCCAGTACTTC. As protein: CASSVGSQIQETQYF.

The chain carries TRBV15 and TRBJ2-1; tentatively, D is TRBD2 (6 bases). The CDR3 runs 13 residues. From germline, CDR1 is LNHNV and CDR2 YYDKDF (reference sequence). V was clipped by 8 bases and J by 6 bases, with 14 bases between them. The CDR3 DNA sequence: TGTGCCACCGAAGGGCAGGGAGGCAATGAGCAGTTCTTC. Translated, it gives CATEGQGGNEQFF. Complete variable domain (other parts from reference TRBV15 and TRBJ2-1): DAMVIQNPRYQVTQFGKPVTLSCSQTLNHNVMYWYQQKSSQAPKLLFHYYDKDFNNEADTPDNFQSRRPNTSFCFLDIRSPGLGDTAMYLCATEGQGGNEQFFGPGTRLTVL.

This clonotype showed up many times. V is TRBV15 and J is TRBJ2-7; tentatively, D is TRBD2 (5 bases). CDR3 length equals 15 residues. Between the trimmed V and J ends, which lost 1 base and 0 bases, there was a span of 10 bases. Germline V gene lookup returns CDR1 LNHNV and CDR2 YYDKDF (reference sequence). This chain's CDR3 is CATSRVPAGSYEQYF. Here the CDR3 DNA reads TGTGCCACCAGCAGAGTACCGGCGGGCTCCTACGAGCAGTACTTC.

The chain combines TRBV7-9 with TRBJ1-1; D unclear. Germline V gene sequence: CDR1 SEHNR, CDR2 FQNEAQ (reference sequence). The CDR3 is 14 residues long. V lost 3 bases and J 0 bases, leaving 8 bases between the germline ends. CDR3 coding DNA: TGTGCCAGCAGCTTTGGGGTTCTGAACACTGAAGCTTTCTTT. Translated: CASSFGVLNTEAFF.

This clonotype was found a few times. The chain recombines TRBV7-2 with TRBJ2-7; D is uncertain. Germline lookup yields CDR1 SGHTA and CDR2 FQGNSA. V was pared by 0 bases and J by 3 bases, with 24 bases between. This CDR3 spans 19 amino acids. CDR3 loop: CASSLARDPYTAPNYEQYF. The CDR3 coding sequence is TGTGCCAGCAGCTTAGCCCGAGATCCCTATACAGCGCCCAACTACGAGCAGTACTTC.

The V and J genes are TRBV12-5 and TRBJ1-5; D not resolved. The CDR3 spans 14 residues. Germline V gene lookup returns CDR1 LGHNT and CDR2 FRNRAP. The V end lost 0 bases, the J end lost 2 bases, and 5 bases lay between the germline ends. The CDR3 DNA is TGTGCTAGTGGTTTGGTAGGTGGCAATCAGCCCCAGCATTTT. Residues: CASGLVGGNQPQHF. The whole variable domain, filled in from reference TRBV12-5 and TRBJ1-5, reads DARVTQTPRHKVTEMGQEVTMRCQPILGHNTVFWYRQTMMQGLELLAYFRNRAPLDDSGMPKDRFSAEMPDATLATLKIQPSEPRDSAVYFCASGLVGGNQPQHFGDGTRLSIL.

The chain joins TRBV7-8 to TRBJ1-5; no reliable D call. There are 13 residues in the CDR3. Looked up from germline, CDR1 is SGHVS and CDR2 is FQNEAQ. Between the trimmed V and J ends, which lost 5 bases and 9 bases, there was a span of 14 bases. Here the CDR3 reads CASSPERSRPQHF. The CDR3 DNA follows: TGTGCCAGCAGCCCCGAAAGAAGTCGGCCCCAGCATTTT.

The V gene is TRBV7-2, the J gene TRBJ1-2; D unresolved. V lost 3 bases and J 4 bases, leaving 6 bases between the germline ends. Per the germline V gene, CDR1 is SGHTA and CDR2 is FQGNSA. The CDR3 runs 12 residues. Here the CDR3 reads CASSFGFYGYTF. CDR3 coding DNA: TGTGCCAGCAGCTTTGGATTCTATGGCTACACCTTC. The complete variable domain, with remaining parts taken from reference TRBV7-2 and TRBJ1-2, reads GAGVSQSPSNKVTEKGKDVELRCDPISGHTALYWYRQSLGQGLEFLIYFQGNSAPDKSGLPSDRFSAERTGGSVSTLTIQRTQQEDSAVYLCASSFGFYGYTFGSGTRLTVV.

CDR3 nucleotides: TGCGCCAGCAGCCAAGAGAGGCTAGCGGGGGGCCGACAAGAGACCCAGTTCTTC. Translated, it gives CASSQERLAGGRQETQFF. The V gene is TRBV4-3, the J gene TRBJ2-5, with 11 bases fitting TRBD2. TRBJ2-1 explains the end of the DNA better; the J call may be wrong. The length of the CDR3 is 18 residues. Germline-derived CDR1 and CDR2 are LGHNA and YSLEER.

Note on this clonotype: The junction differs from germline at one of its ends, possibly a read error. The gene calls are TRBV5-1 and TRBJ2-1, with 7 positions matching TRBD2. Germline-derived CDR1 and CDR2 are SGHRS and YFSETQ. This CDR3 is built from 16 residues. Here the CDR3 DNA reads TGCGCCAGCAGCGCAATAACTAGCGTACCAGGTAATGAGCGGTTCTTC. As protein: CASSAITSVPGNERFF.

A few counts support this clonotype. The chain has TRBV29-1 and TRBJ1-2; possibly TRBD1 for D (5 bases). Trimming left V 7 bases short and J 8 bases short, with 14 bases between. This CDR3 contains 11 residues. CDR1 and CDR2 (germline): SQVTM, ANQGSEA. The CDR3 DNA reads as TGCAGCGCCCAGGCCCCAGGGGGCTACACCTTC. Translation gives CSAQAPGGYTF.

This clonotype showed up many times. V usage is TRBV12-3 or TRBV12-4 and J usage is TRBJ2-7; D is undetermined. The CDR3 loop spans 13 amino acids. Trimming stripped 6 bases from V and 5 bases from J, with 14 bases between. The CDR3, as DNA: TGTGCCAGCAGACTTGCATCCTTCAACGAGCAGTACTTC. Translating gives CASRLASFNEQYF.

This clonotype was counted once. The genes are TRBV7-9 and TRBJ1-5; 7 bases are a match to TRBD1. J was trimmed by 1 base and V by 5 bases; bases with no gene match: 11. The CDR3 consists of 17 residues. The V gene's germline CDR1 is SEHNR and CDR2 FQNEAQ (reference sequence). CDR3: CASSPGGPVRSNQPQHF. The CDR3 nucleotides are TGTGCCAGCAGCCCAGGGGGACCTGTACGAAGCAATCAGCCCCAGCATTTT.